Shown below are 4 T cell receptor beta chains from a single sample sequenced in a study of T cells in Graves' hyperthyroidism and ophthalmopathy. RNA transcripts yielded amplified TCR beta CDR3 regions. During a first-round RT-PCR of the TCR CDR3, the HTBI primer set was used. TCRdb reanalysed the multiplex PCR reads using MiXCR and keeps one entry per CDR3 protein. The sample contains 600,000 to 900,000 distinct CDR3 sequences, about 17% of which appear only once. Sequencing used blood. These receptors all come from a man aged 18-30 years with Graves' hyperthyroidism.

This clonotype was counted many times. The chain is built from TRBV27 and TRBJ2-7; D not certain. V was trimmed by 0 bases and J by 3 bases, leaving 12 bases between them. Germline loops: CDR1 MNHEY, CDR2 SMNVEV (reference sequence). This CDR3 is 15 amino acids long. DNA for the CDR3: TGTGCCAGCAGTTTATCGGCCGGGCTAGGCTACGAGCAGTACTTC. This codes for CASSLSAGLGYEQYF.

This clonotype has at least ten counts. DNA of the CDR3: TGTGCCAGCAGCCCCGGAGGGGGGACTTTCCACAATGAGCAGTTCTTC. As protein: CASSPGGGTFHNEQFF. V and J are TRBV11-3 and TRBJ2-1, with D tentatively TRBD1 or TRBD2 (6 bases each). Germline V gene data show CDR1 as SGHNT and CDR2 as YENEEA. The CDR3 runs to 16 residues. Trimming removed 5 bases at V and 5 bases at J, with 19 bases between.

This clonotype was detected only once. This chain uses TRBV5-6 with TRBJ2-3; TRBD2 matches at 12 bases. CDR3 length: 15 residues. Germline CDR1 reads SGHDT; CDR2 reads YYEEEE. Trimming at V came to 4 bases and at J to 6 bases, leaving 6 bases not matched to a gene. CDR3 in DNA: TGTGCCAGCAGCGGGCTAGCGGGAGGGAGGGATACGCAGTATTTT. Protein product: CASSGLAGGRDTQYF.

The rearrangement uses TRBV2 and TRBJ1-1; D remains ambiguous. V dropped 9 bases and J dropped 4 bases, with 15 bases sitting between them. This CDR3 contains 13 residues. CDR1 SNHLY and CDR2 FYNNEI come from the germline V gene. CDR3 sequence: CASHKSGGTEAFF. CDR3 coding DNA: TGTGCCAGTCACAAGTCGGGCGGCACTGAAGCTTTCTTT.